This TCR beta chain originates from a study of technical replicates of blood from a few donors. Libraries were prepared by immunoSEQ multiplex PCR; TCRdb keeps only in-frame clonotypes and omits some of them. Of more than 50,000 clones in the sample, more than 75% were seen once. Material for sequencing was PBMCs. The receptor comes from a human donor in good health. Some clones in this sample may be carry-over from other donors' samples.

The CDR3 loop is CASSLSASGGAGSKNIQYF. The CDR3, as DNA: TGTGCCAGCAGCTTGTCGGCTAGCGGGGGGGCAGGGTCCAAAAACATTCAGTACTTC. The V gene is TRBV7-3, the J gene TRBJ2-4, with TRBD2 matching 12 bases. The CDR3 extends over 19 amino acids. CDR1 and CDR2 from the germline V gene are SGHTA and FQGTGA. The trim removed 3 bases at V and 2 bases at J, leaving 11 bases unmatched.